The entry below gives a single T cell receptor (beta chain) sequence along with its context. Its antigen is unknown. No base-level quality is on record; no much larger clone is a single base apart. The immunoSEQ Assay, a bias-controlled multiplex PCR, was used to amplify TCRbeta CDR3 regions from genomic DNA. The paper's data handling went like this. The number of nucleated cells in each sample was estimated by amplification of reference gene primers within the assay. To quantify the absolute abundance of each unique TCRbeta CDR3 rearrangement, sequence reads were collapsed and filtered. Productive Simpson clonality was computed per sample as the square root of Simpson's diversity index over productive rearrangements. TCRdb limited this immuneACCESS table to in-frame rearrangements with V and J called. A share of clones is missing; checked studies link under half to unresolved V genes, and the rest is unexplained. V, J and clone size reflect that table, while D and trimming were determined from the DNA. A total of 250,000 or so clones appear in this sample, approximately 87% of them only once. Of the sample, about 1.6% falls within the top ten clones.

The germline V gene (reference sequence) supplies CDR1 MNHEY and CDR2 SMNVEV. Between the V and J ends, shortened by 8 bases and 1 base respectively, the junction contains 9 bases. The CDR3 measures 12 amino acids from cysteine to phenylalanine. Left in the record is the CDR3 DNA by itself, 36 bases read in frame from the first base. This sample is part of a study of blood T cell repertoires in COVID-19 (dated by TCRdb to 2018 to 2020). At the level of the whole study: Collaborator samples came from the United States, Italy and Spain and covered acute and convalescent phases of COVID-19. The material from the prospective study consisted of cDNA or gDNA derived from T cells, B-cell-depleted T cells, or PBMCs. Sample metadata almost always included a de-identified subject ID, COVID-19 status, age in years and sex. The dataset comprised deeply sampled blood TCRbeta repertoires from subjects exposed to, actively infected with, or recovered from COVID-19. The repertoires were made available in a free public database intended to serve as a resource for research on the immune response to SARS-CoV-2. Where HLA class I and class II types were available, the types were taken from metadata supplied by the sample provider, not from assay-based typing. The samples were drawn from two sources: the first 160 participants of the ongoing ImmuneRACE study, and 950 to 1,500 subjects contributed by 6 global collaborators. Study-wide findings and limitations: The amount of clinical and demographic metadata varied by source and participant and was provided uncurated.

Samples from volunteer blood donors who had recovered from COVID-19 were contributed by a second Seattle source. Collaborating institutions collected whole blood in K2EDTA tubes following their own protocols. For TCRbeta analysis, collaborators shipped samples in one of three forms: frozen whole blood, isolated PBMCs, or DNA extracted from either of those sample types. The material sequenced was peripheral blood. The sequence was obtained from a woman between 40 and 50 years old who had recovered from COVID-19. The chain employs TRBV27 and TRBJ2-7; matching of 5 bases hints at TRBD2 as the D gene. The CDR3 is CASGEQSYEQYF. The sequenced DNA is TGTGCCAGCGGGGAGCAGTCCTACGAGCAGTACTTC.